The source of this TCR beta chain is a study of neoadjuvant anti-PD-1 for oral cavity cancer (TCRdb year 2021). Notes on the research overall: Three to four biweekly doses of nivolumab at 3 mg/kg were mostly administered to patients before curative-intent surgical resection. There were 12 patients in the parent correlative cohort, and the response rate was 33%. A fourth nivolumab dose was given around day 43 to patients without progression, and definitive surgical resection was performed in those patients on days 50-56. Under RECIST 1.1, a patient counted as a responder if showing complete response, partial response or stable disease, and as a non-responder if showing progression. Results the study describes overall, beyond this receptor: Higher pretreatment blood Treg/Th17 ratios correlated with both higher pretreatment blood TCRbeta clonality and lower post-treatment tumor TCRbeta clonality. After neoadjuvant nivolumab, significantly higher T cell clonality (Gini index) was found within PBMCs in non-responders than in responders. Only a few patients per response group were included in the TCR analyses, and larger cohorts for validation were called for by the authors.

The time point label corresponds to: after neoadjuvant nivolumab, at surgical resection. None of the patients had received prior systemic or radiation treatment, and all were newly diagnosed with stage II-IVA oral cavity squamous cell carcinoma. The cohort consisted of patients with HPV-negative, locally advanced oral cavity squamous cell carcinoma. No culture maintenance or expansion was done, as the peripheral blood mononuclear cells went straight to analysis. The samples were obtained from a longitudinal correlative study of a single-arm phase II trial testing neoadjuvant nivolumab in oral cavity squamous cell carcinoma. Subject-matched pre- and post-treatment PBMCs and tumors from three responders and three non-responders underwent genomic DNA-based TCRbeta sequencing. Peripheral blood mononuclear cells were collected once before nivolumab treatment and again after treatment, at the time of surgery. Genomic DNA was isolated from PBMCs using the Maxwell RSC DNA from Cells kit.

For deep sequencing, each PBMC sample was run in six replicates, with libraries mostly built from approximately 0.45 ug of input genomic DNA. The immunoSEQ hsTCRbeta kit was used to prepare TCRbeta libraries according to the manufacturer's instructions. Sequencing of the completed libraries took place using an Illumina NovaSeq 6000 S4 flow cell after they had been pooled to roughly 2.8 nM. Per the source publication's procedure: The immunoSEQ Analyzer handled quality control and preprocessing of the raw data. The analysis was restricted to productive rearrangements, with each unique CDR3 amino acid sequence defining a clonotype. Repertoire clonality was estimated as the Gini-Simpson index, which was computed with the R package tcR. Student's t test was used to compare Gini indices, and Pearson correlation was used to assess associations with tumor size change. In TCRdb, the immuneACCESS table is reduced to in-frame sequences with V and J assigned. These tables do not hold every clone; where another copy was compared, an unresolved V gene accounts for under half, and the others remain unexplained. The DNA gave D and trimming, while V, J and clone size come from that table. This sample is represented by around 14,000 clones; 70% to 80% of them were singletons. The top ten constitute approximately 2.3% of the sample.

Turning to this clone: Its antigen target is currently unknown. The sample holds no much larger clone one base away, and base qualities are not on file.

The CDR3 has 12 amino acids, counting the end cysteine and phenylalanine. CDR3 DNA only is kept here, 36 bases in frame from base 1. The V end loses 6 bases and the J end loses 9 bases, and a stretch of 12 bases separates them. The germline V gene supplies CDR1 MNHNS and CDR2 SASEGT. The receptor comes from a person aged 35-79 years with oral cavity squamous cell carcinoma. Here the sequenced sample was PBMCs, taken after nivolumab (anti-PD-1) treatment. The chain is encoded by TRBV6-1 joined to TRBJ1-5; the D gene lacks a confident call. At the DNA level, the sequence is TGTGCCAGCAGCGCAGAGGTCGGGCCCCAGCATTTT. This encodes CASSAEVGPQHF.